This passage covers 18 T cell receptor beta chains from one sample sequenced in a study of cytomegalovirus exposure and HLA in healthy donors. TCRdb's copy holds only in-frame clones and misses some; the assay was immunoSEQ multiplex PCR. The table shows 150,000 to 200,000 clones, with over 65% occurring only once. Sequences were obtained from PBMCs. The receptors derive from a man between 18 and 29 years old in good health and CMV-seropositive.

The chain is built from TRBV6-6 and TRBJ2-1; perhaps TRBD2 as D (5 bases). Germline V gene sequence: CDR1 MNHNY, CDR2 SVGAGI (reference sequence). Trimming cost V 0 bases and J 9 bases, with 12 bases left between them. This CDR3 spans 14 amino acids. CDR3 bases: TGTGCCAGCAGTTACTCGACGTGGGAGAGTGAGCAGTTCTTC. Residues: CASSYSTWESEQFF.

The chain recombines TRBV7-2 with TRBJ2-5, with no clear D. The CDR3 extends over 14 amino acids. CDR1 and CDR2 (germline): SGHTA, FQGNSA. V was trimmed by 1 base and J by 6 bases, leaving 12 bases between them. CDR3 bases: TGTGCCAGCAGCTTAGGCCCAGGCCCTCAGACCCAGTACTTC. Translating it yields CASSLGPGPQTQYF.

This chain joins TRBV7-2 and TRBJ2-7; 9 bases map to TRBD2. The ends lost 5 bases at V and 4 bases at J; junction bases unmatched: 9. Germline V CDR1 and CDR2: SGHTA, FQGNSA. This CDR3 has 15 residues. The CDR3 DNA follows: TGTGCCAGCAGCCCTCCCGGCGGGAGGGGGTACGAGCAGTACTTC. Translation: CASSPPGGRGYEQYF.

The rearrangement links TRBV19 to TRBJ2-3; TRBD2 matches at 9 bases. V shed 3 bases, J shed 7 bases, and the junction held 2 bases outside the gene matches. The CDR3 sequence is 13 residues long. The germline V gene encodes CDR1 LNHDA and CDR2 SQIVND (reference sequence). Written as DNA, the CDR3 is TGTGCCAGTAGTATGACTAGCGGACATACGCAGTATTTT. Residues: CASSMTSGHTQYF. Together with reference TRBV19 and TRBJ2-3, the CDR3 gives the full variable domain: DGGITQSPKYLFRKEGQNVTLSCEQNLNHDAMYWYRQDPGQGLRLIYYSQIVNDFQKGDIAEGYSVSREKKESFPLTVTSAQKNPTAFYLCASSMTSGHTQYFGPGTRLTVL.

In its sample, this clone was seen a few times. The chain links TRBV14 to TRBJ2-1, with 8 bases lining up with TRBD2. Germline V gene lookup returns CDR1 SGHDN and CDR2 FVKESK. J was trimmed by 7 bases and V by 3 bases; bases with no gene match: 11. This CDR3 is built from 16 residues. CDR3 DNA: TGTGCCAGCAGCCATAGCGGGGTTGGGTACAGGAATGAGCAGTTCTTC. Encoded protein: CASSHSGVGYRNEQFF.

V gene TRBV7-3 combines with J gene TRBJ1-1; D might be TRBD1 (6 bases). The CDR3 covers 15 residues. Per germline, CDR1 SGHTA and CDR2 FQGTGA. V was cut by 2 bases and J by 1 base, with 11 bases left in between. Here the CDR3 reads CASSLGGAPNTEAFF. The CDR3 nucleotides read TGTGCCAGCAGCTTAGGGGGGGCCCCGAACACTGAAGCTTTCTTT.

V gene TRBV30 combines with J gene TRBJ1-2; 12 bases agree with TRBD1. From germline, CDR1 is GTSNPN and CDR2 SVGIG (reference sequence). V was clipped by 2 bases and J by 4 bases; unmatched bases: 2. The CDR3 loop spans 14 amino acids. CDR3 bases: TGTGCCTGGAGTACGGGACAGGGGGCCTATGGCTACACCTTC. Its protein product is CAWSTGQGAYGYTF.

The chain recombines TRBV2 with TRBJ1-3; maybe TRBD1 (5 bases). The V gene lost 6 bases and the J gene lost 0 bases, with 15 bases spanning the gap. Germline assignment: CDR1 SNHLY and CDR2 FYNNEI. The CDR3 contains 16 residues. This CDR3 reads CASRLTQVTSGNTIYF. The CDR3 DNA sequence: TGTGCCAGCAGACTAACACAGGTTACCTCTGGAAACACCATATATTTT.

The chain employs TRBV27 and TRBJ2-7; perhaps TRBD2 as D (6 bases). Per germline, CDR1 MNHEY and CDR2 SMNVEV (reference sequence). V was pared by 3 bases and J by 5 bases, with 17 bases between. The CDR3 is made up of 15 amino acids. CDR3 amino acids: CASSFQTSGFHEQYF. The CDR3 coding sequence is TGTGCCAGCAGTTTCCAGACTAGTGGTTTTCACGAGCAGTACTTC.

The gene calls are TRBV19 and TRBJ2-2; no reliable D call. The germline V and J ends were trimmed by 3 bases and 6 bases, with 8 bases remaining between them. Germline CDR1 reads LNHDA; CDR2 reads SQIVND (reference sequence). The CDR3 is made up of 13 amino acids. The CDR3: CASSIRFPGELFF. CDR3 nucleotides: TGTGCCAGTAGTATCAGGTTCCCCGGGGAGCTGTTTTTT.

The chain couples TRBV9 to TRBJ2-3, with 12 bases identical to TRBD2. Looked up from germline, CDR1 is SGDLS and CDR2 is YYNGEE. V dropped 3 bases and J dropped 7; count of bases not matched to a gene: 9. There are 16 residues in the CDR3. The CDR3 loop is CASSGRLAGVRNTQYF. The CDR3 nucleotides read TGTGCCAGCAGCGGCCGACTAGCGGGAGTACGTAATACGCAGTATTTT.

The DNA of the CDR3 is TGTGCCAGCAGTGAATTGTGGCAGGGTAATGAGCAGTTCTTC. Translated, it gives CASSELWQGNEQFF. J is TRBJ2-1 and V is TRBV6-1; possibly TRBD1 for D (5 bases). Germline-derived CDR1 and CDR2 are MNHNS and SASEGT. The CDR3 extends over 14 amino acids. Deletions cut 2 bases from V and 7 bases from J, with 12 bases between.

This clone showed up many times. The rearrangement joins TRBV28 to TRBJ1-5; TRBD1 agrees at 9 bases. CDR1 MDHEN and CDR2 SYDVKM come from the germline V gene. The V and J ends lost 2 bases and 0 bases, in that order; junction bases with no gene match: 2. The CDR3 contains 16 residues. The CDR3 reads CASSLGTGFSNQPQHF. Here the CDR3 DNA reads TGTGCCAGCAGTTTAGGGACAGGGTTTAGCAATCAGCCCCAGCATTTT.

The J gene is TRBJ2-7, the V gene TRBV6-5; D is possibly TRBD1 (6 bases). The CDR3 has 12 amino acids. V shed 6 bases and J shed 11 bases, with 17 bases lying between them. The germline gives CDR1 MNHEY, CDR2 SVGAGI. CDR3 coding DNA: TGTGCCAGCAGGGGCTCTGGGGGCAGAGAGTACTTC. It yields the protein CASRGSGGREYF.

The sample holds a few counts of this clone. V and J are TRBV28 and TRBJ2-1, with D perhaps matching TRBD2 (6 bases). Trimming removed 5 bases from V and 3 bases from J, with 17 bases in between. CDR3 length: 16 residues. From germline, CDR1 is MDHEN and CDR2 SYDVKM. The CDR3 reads CASSPEPGEVYNEQFF. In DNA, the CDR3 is TGTGCCAGCAGTCCCGAGCCGGGGGAGGTCTACAATGAGCAGTTCTTC.

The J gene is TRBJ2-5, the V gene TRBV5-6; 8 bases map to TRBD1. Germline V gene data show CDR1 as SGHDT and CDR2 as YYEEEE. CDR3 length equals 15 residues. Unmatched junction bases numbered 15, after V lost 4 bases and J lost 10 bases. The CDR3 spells CASSVGGRQGLDQYF. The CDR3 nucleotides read TGTGCCAGCAGCGTGGGTGGACGACAGGGGTTGGACCAGTACTTC.

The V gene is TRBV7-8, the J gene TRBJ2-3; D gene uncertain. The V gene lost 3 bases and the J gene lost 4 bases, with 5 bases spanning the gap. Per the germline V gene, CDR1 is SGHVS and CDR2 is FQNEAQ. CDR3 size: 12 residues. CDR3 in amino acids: CASSFESDTQYF. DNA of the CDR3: TGTGCCAGCAGCTTTGAGTCAGATACGCAGTATTTT.

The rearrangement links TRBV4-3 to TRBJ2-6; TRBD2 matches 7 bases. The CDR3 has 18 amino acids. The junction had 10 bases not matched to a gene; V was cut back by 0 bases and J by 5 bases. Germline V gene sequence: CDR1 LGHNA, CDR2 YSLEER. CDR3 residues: CASSQDVIGGTWANVLTF. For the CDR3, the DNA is TGCGCCAGCAGCCAAGACGTCATCGGGGGGACCTGGGCCAACGTCCTGACTTTC.